This entry lists 28 T cell receptor beta chains sequenced from one sample in a study of control samples from healthy donors and cancer patients. Clones were read by immunoSEQ multiplex PCR, and TCRdb kept only the in-frame ones, dropping some. The table shows 150,000 to 200,000 clones, with 91% occurring only once. The sample comprised blood. The receptors derive from a young woman in good health.

The gene calls are TRBV4-3 and TRBJ2-3, with D possibly matching TRBD2 (6 bases). This CDR3 is 15 amino acids long. V shed 1 base and J shed 1 base, with 9 bases lying between them. Germline CDR1 reads LGHNA; CDR2 reads YSLEER. The CDR3 DNA reads TGCGCCAGCAGCCAAGTGTGGGGGGGCACAGATACGCAGTATTTT. It is translated as CASSQVWGGTDTQYF.

V usage is TRBV4-1 and J usage is TRBJ2-3; TRBD2 matches 11 bases. With 1 base clipped from V and 1 base from J, the junction kept 4 bases outside the gene matches. CDR1 is MGHRA, CDR2 YSYEKL, per germline. The CDR3 is 17 amino acids. CDR3 in DNA: TGCGCCAGCAGCCAAGCCCCACTAGCGGGGGGCACAGATACGCAGTATTTT. This sequence encodes CASSQAPLAGGTDTQYF.

V usage is TRBV9 and J usage is TRBJ2-2; 14 bases fit TRBD2. V gave up 0 bases and J gave up 7 bases; unmatched junction bases: 8. CDR1 and CDR2 from the germline V gene are SGDLS and YYNGEE. The CDR3 consists of 18 residues. The CDR3 region is CASSVETGLAGDIGELFF. The CDR3 region has the DNA TGTGCCAGCAGCGTAGAGACGGGACTAGCGGGAGACATCGGGGAGCTGTTTTTT.

CDR3 sequence reads: CASRPTGSGAKNIQYF. The CDR3 DNA reads TGTGCCAGCAGGCCTACAGGGTCGGGAGCCAAAAACATTCAGTACTTC. The J gene is TRBJ2-4, the V gene TRBV6-6, with D possibly matching TRBD1 (6 bases). The CDR3 totals 16 residues. V lost 6 bases, J lost 0 bases, and 15 bases lay in between. CDR1 and CDR2 from the germline V gene are MNHNY and SVGAGI (reference sequence).

Of note for this clone: Other DNA sequences in the sample encode the same CDR3. V and J are TRBV14 and TRBJ2-7; 7 bases map to TRBD2. This CDR3 spans 12 amino acids. The V gene's germline CDR1 is SGHDN and CDR2 FVKESK. J lost 4 bases, V lost 3 bases, and 0 bases had no gene match. The CDR3 loop is CASSQGGYEQYF. CDR3 sequence (DNA): TGTGCCAGCAGCCAGGGGGGGTACGAGCAGTACTTC.

This clone appeared a few times. The chain carries TRBV7-3 and TRBJ2-5; 8 bases map to TRBD2. Per the germline V gene, CDR1 is SGHTA and CDR2 is FQGTGA. The CDR3 length is 13 residues. J gave up 6 bases and V 5 bases, and 5 bases lay outside the gene matches. Here the CDR3 DNA reads TGTGCCAGCAGCCCCCTAGCGGGTCAGACCCAGTACTTC. Protein sequence: CASSPLAGQTQYF.

The gene calls are TRBV5-4 and TRBJ2-3, with 15 positions matching TRBD2. This CDR3 spans 15 amino acids. Germline assignment: CDR1 SGHNT and CDR2 YYREEE (reference sequence). V lost 4 bases to trimming and J lost 7 bases; unmatched junction nucleotides: 4. The DNA of the CDR3 is TGTGCCAGCAGCCGGACTAGCGGGGGGGCAAATACGCAGTATTTT. It translates to CASSRTSGGANTQYF.

This chain uses TRBV19 with TRBJ1-4; 9 bases align to TRBD1. The CDR3 runs to 13 residues. J lost 4 bases, V lost 7 bases, and 1 base had no gene match. Per the germline V gene, CDR1 is LNHDA and CDR2 is SQIVND (reference sequence). CDR3 nucleotide sequence: TGTGCCAGTAAGGGACAGGGTAATGAAAAACTGTTTTTT. It encodes CASKGQGNEKLFF.

This rearrangement joins TRBV28 to TRBJ1-2, with a possible D match to TRBD1 (5 bases). Germline V CDR1 and CDR2: MDHEN, SYDVKM. The CDR3 is 15 amino acids. Trimming pared 3 bases from V and 0 bases from J, leaving 11 bases between. The CDR3 loop is CASSFLGVPNYGYTF. CDR3 DNA sequence: TGTGCCAGCAGTTTTCTGGGGGTACCTAACTATGGCTACACCTTC.

The chain combines TRBV7-9 with TRBJ2-2; D is ambiguous. The V gene lost 3 bases and the J gene lost 7 bases, with 6 bases spanning the gap. This CDR3 spans 12 amino acids. CDR1 and CDR2 from the germline V gene are SEHNR and FQNEAQ (reference sequence). CDR3 nucleotide sequence: TGTGCCAGCAGCTTGGGTGACGGGGAGCTGTTTTTT. It yields the protein CASSLGDGELFF.

The CDR3 loop is CASSYGNQPQHF. CDR3 nucleotide sequence: TGTGCCAGCAGTTACGGTAATCAGCCCCAGCATTTT. V is TRBV2 and J is TRBJ1-5; D is unresolved. Between the trimmed V and J ends, which lost 5 bases and 4 bases, there was a span of 6 bases. CDR3 size: 12 residues. CDR1 SNHLY and CDR2 FYNNEI come from the germline V gene.

J is TRBJ1-2 and V is TRBV4-2; D gene uncertain. Trimming cost V 2 bases and J 6 bases, with 10 bases left between them. Germline V gene lookup returns CDR1 LGHNA and CDR2 YNFKEQ. This CDR3 is built from 13 residues. Here the CDR3 DNA reads TGTGCCAGCAGCCAAAAAGGAGACAATGGCTACACCTTC. Its translation: CASSQKGDNGYTF.

The genes are TRBV3-1 (or the pseudogene TRBV3-2) and TRBJ2-1; 9 nucleotides match TRBD2. Germline V lookup: CDR1 LGHDT, CDR2 YNNKEL (reference sequence). There are 16 residues in the CDR3. The V and J ends lost 1 base and 4 bases, in that order; junction bases with no gene match: 5. In nucleotides, the CDR3 is TGTGCCAGCAGCCAAGTACTAGCGGGTAAATACAATGAGCAGTTCTTC. Protein sequence: CASSQVLAGKYNEQFF.

The CDR3 loop reads CASSLVRGALAVEQFF. The CDR3 region has the DNA TGTGCCAGCAGCTTAGTACGGGGGGCACTGGCGGTTGAGCAGTTCTTC. The chain carries TRBV13 and TRBJ2-1; possibly TRBD2 for D (7 bases). This CDR3 is built from 16 residues. Germline CDR1 reads PRHDT; CDR2 reads FYEKMQ (reference sequence). Trimming pared 1 base from V and 9 bases from J, leaving 19 bases between.

The rearrangement links TRBV9 to TRBJ2-2, with TRBD2 matching over 11 bases. CDR1 and CDR2 from the germline V gene are SGDLS and YYNGEE. The V segment lost 2 bases and the J segment 4 bases; nucleotides outside the gene matches: 4. This CDR3 comprises 16 residues. CDR3 amino acids: CASSVTSGSGTGELFF. In DNA form, the CDR3 reads TGTGCCAGCAGCGTTACTAGCGGGAGTGGCACCGGGGAGCTGTTTTTT.

The chain combines TRBV4-2 with TRBJ2-1; 9 nucleotides match TRBD2. Trimming cost V 4 bases and J 4 bases; bases outside gene matches: 8. The CDR3 spans 16 residues. Looked up from germline, CDR1 is LGHNA and CDR2 is YNFKEQ. CDR3 residues: CASSREGTSRYNEQFF. The DNA of the CDR3 is TGTGCCAGCAGCCGGGAGGGGACTAGCAGATACAATGAGCAGTTCTTC.

Details on this clone: Within the sample, other DNA sequences also encode this same CDR3. The V call is TRBV20-1, the J call TRBJ2-1, with D possibly matching TRBD2 (5 bases). The CDR3 runs 11 residues. With 6 bases removed from V and 3 bases from J, the gap between germline ends came to 6 bases. Germline V gives CDR1 DFQATT, CDR2 SNEGSKA (reference sequence). CDR3 in amino acids: CSATSYNEQFF. CDR3 DNA: TGCAGTGCAACTAGCTACAATGAGCAGTTCTTC.

This clone was seen only once. The chain is built from TRBV19 and TRBJ2-1; either TRBD1 or TRBD2 may supply D (6 bases each). CDR1 and CDR2 from the germline V gene are LNHDA and SQIVND (reference sequence). The CDR3 is 15 residues long. V was trimmed by 2 bases and J by 4 bases, leaving 12 bases between them. DNA for the CDR3: TGTGCCAGTAGTATATGGGGGGCCTCTTACAATGAGCAGTTCTTC. The encoded protein is CASSIWGASYNEQFF.

V is TRBV3-1 (or the pseudogene TRBV3-2) and J is TRBJ2-2; no clear D gene. The CDR3 runs 15 residues. V was clipped by 2 bases and J by 0 bases, with 7 bases between them. Germline values: CDR1 LGHDT, CDR2 YNNKEL (reference sequence). The CDR3 spells CASSQWATNTGELFF. The CDR3 nucleotides read TGTGCCAGCAGCCAATGGGCCACGAACACCGGGGAGCTGTTTTTT.

This clone occurred once. Other DNA variants within this sample encode the same CDR3. This chain joins TRBV7-9 and TRBJ1-3, with no clear D. Trimming took off 1 base at V and 3 bases at J, with 1 base between the two ends. CDR1 and CDR2 from the germline V gene are SEHNR and FQNEAQ (reference sequence). This CDR3 is built from 12 residues. In DNA, the CDR3 is TGTGCCAGCAGCTTAGGTGGAAACACCATATATTTT. This gives the protein CASSLGGNTIYF.

The chain uses TRBV19 and TRBJ2-7, with TRBD2 matching over 7 bases. In germline, CDR1 is LNHDA, CDR2 SQIVND (reference sequence). The V gene end was trimmed by 6 bases and the J gene end by 0 bases; junction bases not matched to a gene: 8. The CDR3 is made up of 15 amino acids. For the CDR3, the DNA is TGTGCCAGTAGCCCTAGCGGTTCGAGCTCCTACGAGCAGTACTTC. It yields the protein CASSPSGSSSYEQYF.

V and J are TRBV7-3 and TRBJ2-7; 10 bases map to TRBD2. Unmatched junction bases numbered 6, after V lost 5 bases and J lost 2 bases. The germline V gene has CDR1 SGHTA and CDR2 FQGTGA. This CDR3 comprises 15 residues. The CDR3: CASSPTSGTAYEQYF. For the CDR3, the DNA is TGTGCCAGCAGCCCTACTAGCGGGACTGCCTACGAGCAGTACTTC.

This chain connects TRBV7-2 to TRBJ2-7; a possible D gene is TRBD2 (6 bases). V was clipped by 1 base and J by 0 bases, with 10 bases between them. The CDR3 is made up of 15 amino acids. Looked up from germline, CDR1 is SGHTA and CDR2 is FQGNSA. The CDR3 nucleotides are TGTGCCAGCAGCTTAGGAGCGGGTCCCTCCTACGAGCAGTACTTC. It encodes CASSLGAGPSYEQYF.

This clone was counted between two and nine times. The chain links TRBV18 to TRBJ1-2; TRBD1 aligns across 7 bases. Germline CDR1 and CDR2: KGHSH and LQKENI. V was clipped by 2 bases and J by 8 bases; unmatched bases: 8. The CDR3 runs to 14 residues. In DNA, the CDR3 is TGTGCCAGCTCACCAACCACAGGGGTCGAGGGCTACACCTTC. It specifies CASSPTTGVEGYTF. Filled out from reference TRBV18 and TRBJ1-2, the complete variable domain reads NAGVMQNPRHLVRRRGQEARLRCSPMKGHSHVYWYRQLPEEGLKFMVYLQKENIIDESGMPKERFSAEFPKEGPSILRIQQVVRGDSAAYFCASSPTTGVEGYTFGSGTRLTVV.

The rearrangement uses TRBV12-3 or TRBV12-4 and TRBJ2-1; TRBD2 might be the D (6 bases). The length of the CDR3 is 13 residues. The germline V and J ends were trimmed by 6 bases and 4 bases, with 10 bases remaining between them. The CDR3 is CASRRLDYNEQFF. The CDR3 DNA reads TGTGCCAGCAGGCGACTAGATTACAATGAGCAGTTCTTC.

The chain has TRBV5-1 and TRBJ2-5; 14 nucleotides line up with TRBD2. The CDR3 is made up of 18 amino acids. Germline V gene sequence: CDR1 SGHRS, CDR2 YFSETQ. The V and J ends lost 4 bases and 0 bases, in that order; junction bases with no gene match: 8. The CDR3 sequence is CASSPGLAGGQYQETQYF. The CDR3, as DNA: TGCGCCAGCAGCCCAGGACTAGCGGGGGGCCAGTACCAAGAGACCCAGTACTTC. The whole variable domain, filled in from reference TRBV5-1 and TRBJ2-5, reads KAGVTQTPRYLIKTRGQQVTLSCSPISGHRSVSWYQQTPGQGLQFLFEYFSETQRNKGNFPGRFSGRQFSNSRSEMNVSTLELGDSALYLCASSPGLAGGQYQETQYFGPGTRLLVL.

The chain recombines TRBV2 with TRBJ2-7; 7 bases agree with TRBD2. The V gene end was trimmed by 2 bases and the J gene end by 6 bases; junction bases not matched to a gene: 10. CDR3 size: 15 residues. Germline V CDR1 and CDR2: SNHLY, FYNNEI. CDR3 nucleotide sequence: TGTGCCAGCAGTGAATTTCCGGCGGGAGTGGGCGAGCAGTACTTC. As protein: CASSEFPAGVGEQYF.

This chain uses TRBV27 with TRBJ2-1; 9 nucleotides agree with TRBD1. V shed 0 bases and J 6 bases; nucleotides not matched to a gene: 6. The CDR3 extends over 16 amino acids. Germline CDR1 is MNHEY and CDR2 is SMNVEV (reference sequence). In DNA, the CDR3 is TGTGCCAGCAGTTTATCGGTGGGACAGGGCCGCAATGAGCAGTTCTTC. It translates to CASSLSVGQGRNEQFF.